What follows are 15 T cell receptor beta chains derived from one specimen sequenced in a study of blood T cell repertoires in COVID-19. Measured with immunoSEQ multiplex PCR; TCRdb has only the in-frame clones, and not every one. The sample includes some 150,000 clones, around 82% seen only once; the top ten take about 2.7%. Sequencing input: peripheral blood. The receptors shown here come from a human donor with acute or convalescent COVID-19. The donor label of this sample is uncertain.

The rearrangement joins TRBV27 to TRBJ1-4, with D uncertain. The CDR3 covers 14 residues. Trimming removed 8 bases at V and 8 bases at J, with 18 bases between. Germline values: CDR1 MNHEY, CDR2 SMNVEV (reference sequence). For the CDR3, the DNA is TGTGCCAGCCCTCACCGGGTAGAATGGGAAAAACTGTTTTTT. It specifies CASPHRVEWEKLFF.

The chain recombines TRBV19 with TRBJ1-2, with D maybe TRBD1 (5 bases). This CDR3 is built from 16 residues. CDR1 and CDR2 from the germline V gene are LNHDA and SQIVND (reference sequence). With 0 bases removed from V and 7 bases from J, the gap between germline ends came to 18 bases. CDR3 coding DNA: TGTGCCAGTAGTATAGATCGAGTGGGGCGATCCTCTGGCTACACCTTC. This encodes CASSIDRVGRSSGYTF.

This clone showed up just once. The chain has TRBV7-9 and TRBJ1-6; 7 bases match TRBD1. Losses at the gene ends were 4 bases for V and 10 bases for J; bases not matched to a gene: 13. Per germline, CDR1 SEHNR and CDR2 FQNEAQ (reference sequence). The CDR3 is 16 residues long. The DNA for the CDR3 is TGTGCCAGCAGCTCCCGAGAGGGGACAGACAAATCACCCCTCCACTTT. It encodes CASSSREGTDKSPLHF.

In its sample, this clone was seen a few times. The chain couples TRBV27 to TRBJ2-7, with no clear D. CDR3 length: 13 amino acids. V was shortened by 6 bases and J by 6 bases, with 15 bases between the two germline ends. Germline CDR1 reads MNHEY; CDR2 reads SMNVEV (reference sequence). The CDR3 loop is CASRRAFPPEQYF. In DNA, the CDR3 is TGTGCCAGCAGACGCGCCTTCCCCCCCGAGCAGTACTTC.

This chain links TRBV7-6 with TRBJ1-1, with 10 bases that match TRBD1. This CDR3 is 14 amino acids long. Germline-derived CDR1 and CDR2 are SGHVS and FNYEAQ. The V segment lost 4 bases and the J segment 3 bases; nucleotides outside the gene matches: 2. The CDR3 DNA sequence: TGTGCCAGCAGCTCGGGACAGGGGTACACTGAAGCTTTCTTT. Translation gives CASSSGQGYTEAFF.

This chain links TRBV6-5 with TRBJ1-5; 8 bases align to TRBD1. Germline V gene lookup returns CDR1 MNHEY and CDR2 SVGAGI. V lost 5 bases and J lost 5; bases outside the gene matches: 8. The CDR3 is made up of 15 amino acids. The CDR3 loop reads CASSQTGGDHQPQHF. The DNA of the CDR3 is TGTGCCAGCAGTCAAACAGGGGGTGACCATCAGCCCCAGCATTTT.

The chain has TRBV28 and TRBJ2-3, with TRBD2 matching over 10 bases. This CDR3 has 15 amino acids. The J segment lost 7 bases and the V segment lost 7 bases, leaving 11 bases of the junction unmatched. Germline assignment: CDR1 MDHEN and CDR2 SYDVKM. CDR3 loop: CASNRAGGPSNTQYF. For the CDR3, the DNA is TGTGCCAGCAACCGAGCGGGAGGGCCCTCAAATACGCAGTATTTT.

The V call is TRBV5-5, the J call TRBJ2-3; D unclear. The CDR3 loop spans 13 amino acids. V lost 4 bases, J lost 4 bases, and 10 bases lay in between. Per the germline V gene, CDR1 is SGHKS and CDR2 is YYEKEE (reference sequence). The CDR3 DNA follows: TGTGCCAGCAGCCTTTCTAATCCAGATACGCAGTATTTT. Its translation is CASSLSNPDTQYF.

The rearrangement links TRBV19 to TRBJ1-5; TRBD1 matches 9 bases. The CDR3 extends over 14 amino acids. CDR1 and CDR2 from the germline V gene are LNHDA and SQIVND (reference sequence). The junction had 5 bases not matched to a gene; V was cut back by 5 bases and J by 6 bases. CDR3 DNA sequence: TGTGCCAGTAGTCAGGGACAGGGCGGTCAGCCCCAGCATTTT. As protein: CASSQGQGGQPQHF.

The chain has TRBV28 and TRBJ2-6; 12 bases match TRBD1. This CDR3 is built from 17 residues. Germline CDR1 is MDHEN and CDR2 is SYDVKM. V shed 6 bases, J shed 2 bases, and the junction held 5 bases outside the gene matches. CDR3 protein: CASRPRDRGPGANVLTF. The CDR3 DNA sequence: TGTGCCAGCAGGCCCCGGGACAGGGGGCCTGGGGCCAACGTCCTGACTTTC.

The genes are TRBV19 and TRBJ1-1; 7 bases are a match to TRBD1. V trimming: 5 bases; J trimming: 0 bases; junction bases outside the gene matches: 3. This CDR3 has 14 residues. Germline CDR1 reads LNHDA; CDR2 reads SQIVND (reference sequence). CDR3 amino acids: CASSRDSLNTEAFF. The CDR3 nucleotides are TGTGCCAGTAGTCGGGACAGTCTGAACACTGAAGCTTTCTTT. The variable domain in full, completed from reference TRBV19 and TRBJ1-1, reads DGGITQSPKYLFRKEGQNVTLSCEQNLNHDAMYWYRQDPGQGLRLIYYSQIVNDFQKGDIAEGYSVSREKKESFPLTVTSAQKNPTAFYLCASSRDSLNTEAFFGQGTRLTVV.

The J gene is TRBJ1-6, the V gene TRBV3-1 (or the pseudogene TRBV3-2); possibly TRBD1 for D (6 bases). The CDR3 consists of 15 residues. V gave up 0 bases and J gave up 7 bases, with 10 bases separating them. Germline V gives CDR1 LGHDT, CDR2 YNNKEL (reference sequence). The CDR3 is CASSQDRGGNSPLHF. The CDR3 nucleotides are TGTGCCAGCAGCCAAGATAGGGGGGGAAATTCACCCCTCCACTTT.

The J gene is TRBJ2-3, the V gene TRBV13, with 10 bases identical to TRBD2. Germline assignment: CDR1 PRHDT and CDR2 FYEKMQ (reference sequence). The CDR3 contains 14 residues. V shed 6 bases and J 6 bases; nucleotides not matched to a gene: 6. The CDR3 bases are TGTGCCAGCAGAGCCAGCGGGGGGGCCGATACGCAGTATTTT. This encodes CASRASGGADTQYF.

The rearrangement uses TRBV30 and TRBJ1-3; 9 positions agree with TRBD1. V shed 5 bases, J shed 4 bases, and the junction held 9 bases outside the gene matches. The CDR3 runs to 15 residues. In germline, CDR1 is GTSNPN, CDR2 SVGIG (reference sequence). Written as DNA, the CDR3 is TGTGCCTGGGGGACAGGGCAGATAGGAGGAAACACCATATATTTT. Residues: CAWGTGQIGGNTIYF.

V usage is TRBV2 and J usage is TRBJ2-3; D possibly corresponds to TRBD2 (6 bases). Germline V lookup: CDR1 SNHLY, CDR2 FYNNEI. This CDR3 has 14 amino acids. With 1 base removed from V and 6 bases from J, the gap between germline ends came to 11 bases. The CDR3 reads CASSEEGRGDTQYF. CDR3 sequence (DNA): TGTGCCAGCAGTGAAGAAGGCCGGGGGGATACGCAGTATTTT.